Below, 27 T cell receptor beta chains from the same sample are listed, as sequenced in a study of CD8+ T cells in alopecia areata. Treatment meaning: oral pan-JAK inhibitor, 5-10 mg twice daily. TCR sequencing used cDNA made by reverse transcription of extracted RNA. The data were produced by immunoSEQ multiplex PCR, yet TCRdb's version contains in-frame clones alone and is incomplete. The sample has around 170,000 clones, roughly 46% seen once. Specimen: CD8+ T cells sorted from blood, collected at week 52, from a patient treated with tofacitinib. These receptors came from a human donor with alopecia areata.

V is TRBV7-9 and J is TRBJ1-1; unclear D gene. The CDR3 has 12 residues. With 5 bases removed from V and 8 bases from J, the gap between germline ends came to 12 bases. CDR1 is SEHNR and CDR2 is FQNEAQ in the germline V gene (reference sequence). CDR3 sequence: CASSHEEPEAFF. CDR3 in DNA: TGTGCCAGCAGCCATGAAGAGCCCGAAGCTTTCTTT.

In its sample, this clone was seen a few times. The CDR3 loop reads CASSDPGQGAYGYTF. For the CDR3, the DNA is TGTGCCAGCAGTGACCCGGGACAGGGGGCCTATGGCTACACCTTC. The chain links TRBV27 to TRBJ1-2, with 12 positions matching TRBD1. CDR1 MNHEY and CDR2 SMNVEV come from the germline V gene (reference sequence). The CDR3 totals 15 residues. V lost 5 bases, J lost 4 bases, and 5 bases stayed unmatched.

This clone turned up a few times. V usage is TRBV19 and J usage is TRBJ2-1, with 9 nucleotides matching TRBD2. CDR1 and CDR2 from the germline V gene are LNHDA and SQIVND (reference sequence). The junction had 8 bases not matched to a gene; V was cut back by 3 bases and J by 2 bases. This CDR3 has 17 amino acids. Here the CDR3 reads CASSINRLAGAYNEQFF. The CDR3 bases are TGTGCCAGTAGTATCAACAGGTTAGCGGGGGCCTACAATGAGCAGTTCTTC.

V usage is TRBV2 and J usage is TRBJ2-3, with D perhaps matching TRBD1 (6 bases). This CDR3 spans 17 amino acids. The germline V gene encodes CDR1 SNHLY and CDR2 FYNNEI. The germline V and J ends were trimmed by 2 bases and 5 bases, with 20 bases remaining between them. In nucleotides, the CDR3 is TGTGCCAGCAGTGAACGGGACAAGGGCCCAGAGGTAGATACGCAGTATTTT. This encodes CASSERDKGPEVDTQYF. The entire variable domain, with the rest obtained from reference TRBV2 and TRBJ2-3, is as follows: EPEVTQTPSHQVTQMGQEVILRCVPISNHLYFYWYRQILGQKVEFLVSFYNNEISEKSEIFDDQFSVERPDGSNFTLKIRSTKLEDSAMYFCASSERDKGPEVDTQYFGPGTRLTVL.

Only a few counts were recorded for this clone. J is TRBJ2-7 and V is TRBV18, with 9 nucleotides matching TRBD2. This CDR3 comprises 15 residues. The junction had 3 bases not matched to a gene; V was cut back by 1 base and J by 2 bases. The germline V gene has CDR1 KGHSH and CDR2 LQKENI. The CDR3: CASSPRSGGAYEQYF. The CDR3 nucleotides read TGTGCCAGCTCACCACGTAGCGGGGGTGCCTACGAGCAGTACTTC.

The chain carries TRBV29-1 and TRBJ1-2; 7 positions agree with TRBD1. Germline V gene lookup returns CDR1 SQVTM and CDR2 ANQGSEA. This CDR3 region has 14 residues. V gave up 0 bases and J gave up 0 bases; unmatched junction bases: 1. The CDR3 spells CSVEDQGANYGYTF. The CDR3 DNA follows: TGCAGCGTTGAAGATCAGGGGGCTAACTATGGCTACACCTTC. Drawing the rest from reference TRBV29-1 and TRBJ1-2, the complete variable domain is SAVISQKPSRDICQRGTSLTIQCQVDSQVTMMFWYRQQPGQSLTLIATANQGSEATYESGFVIDKFPISRPNLTFSTLTVSNMSPEDSSIYLCSVEDQGANYGYTFGSGTRLTVV.

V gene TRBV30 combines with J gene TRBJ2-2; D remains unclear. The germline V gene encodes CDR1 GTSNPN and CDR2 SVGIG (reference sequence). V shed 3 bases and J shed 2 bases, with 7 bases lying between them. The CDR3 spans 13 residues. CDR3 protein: CAWRKDNTGELFF. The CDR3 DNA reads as TGTGCCTGGAGAAAGGACAACACCGGGGAGCTGTTTTTT.

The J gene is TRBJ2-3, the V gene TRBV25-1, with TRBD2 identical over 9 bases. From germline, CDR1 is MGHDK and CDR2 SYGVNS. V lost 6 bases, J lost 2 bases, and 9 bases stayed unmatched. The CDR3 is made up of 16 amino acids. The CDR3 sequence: CASSALASGVTDTQYF. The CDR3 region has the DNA TGTGCCAGCAGCGCGTTGGCTAGCGGGGTCACAGATACGCAGTATTTT.

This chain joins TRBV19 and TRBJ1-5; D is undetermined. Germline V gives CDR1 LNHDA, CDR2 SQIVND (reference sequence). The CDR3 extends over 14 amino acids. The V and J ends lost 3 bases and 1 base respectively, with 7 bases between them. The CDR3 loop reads CASSIRESNQPQHF. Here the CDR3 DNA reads TGTGCCAGTAGTATTCGGGAGAGCAATCAGCCCCAGCATTTT.

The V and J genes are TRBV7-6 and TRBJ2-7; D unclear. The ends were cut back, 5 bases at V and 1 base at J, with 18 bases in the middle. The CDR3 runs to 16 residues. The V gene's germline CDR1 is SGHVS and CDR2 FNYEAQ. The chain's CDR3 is CASSPVRILSSYEQYF. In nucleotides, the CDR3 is TGTGCCAGCAGCCCCGTCAGGATCCTCTCTTCCTACGAGCAGTACTTC.

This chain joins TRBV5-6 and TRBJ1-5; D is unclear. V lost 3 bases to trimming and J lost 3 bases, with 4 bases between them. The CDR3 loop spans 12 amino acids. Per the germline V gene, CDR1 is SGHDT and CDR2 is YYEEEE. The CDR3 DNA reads TGTGCCAGCAGCTCCTTCAATCAGCCCCAGCATTTT. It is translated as CASSSFNQPQHF.

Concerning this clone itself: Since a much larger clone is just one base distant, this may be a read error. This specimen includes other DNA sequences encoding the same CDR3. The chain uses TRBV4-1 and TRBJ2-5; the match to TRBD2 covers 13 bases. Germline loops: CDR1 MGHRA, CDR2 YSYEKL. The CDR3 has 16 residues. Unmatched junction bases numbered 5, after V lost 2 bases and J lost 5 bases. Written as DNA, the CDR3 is TGCGCCAGCAGCCAAAAGACTAGCGGGGGGCCGGAGACCCAGTACTTC. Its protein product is CASSQKTSGGPETQYF.

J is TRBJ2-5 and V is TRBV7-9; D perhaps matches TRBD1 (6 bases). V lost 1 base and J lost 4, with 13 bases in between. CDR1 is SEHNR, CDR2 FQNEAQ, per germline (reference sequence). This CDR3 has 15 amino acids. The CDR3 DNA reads TGTGCCAGCAGCTTAGATTTCCCCAGGGGAGAGACCCAGTACTTC. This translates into CASSLDFPRGETQYF.

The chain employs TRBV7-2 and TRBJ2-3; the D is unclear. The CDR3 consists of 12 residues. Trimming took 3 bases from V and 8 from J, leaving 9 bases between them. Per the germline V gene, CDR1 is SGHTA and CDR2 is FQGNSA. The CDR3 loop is CASSFSEGTQYF. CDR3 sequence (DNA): TGTGCCAGCAGCTTCTCTGAAGGTACGCAGTATTTT.

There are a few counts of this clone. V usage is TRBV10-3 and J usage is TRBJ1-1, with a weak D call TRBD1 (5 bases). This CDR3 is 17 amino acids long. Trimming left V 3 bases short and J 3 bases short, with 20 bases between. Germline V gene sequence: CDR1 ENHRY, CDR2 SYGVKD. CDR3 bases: TGTGCCATCAGTGAATCGGAGGGGCCAACGCCTGACACTGAAGCTTTCTTT. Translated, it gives CAISESEGPTPDTEAFF.

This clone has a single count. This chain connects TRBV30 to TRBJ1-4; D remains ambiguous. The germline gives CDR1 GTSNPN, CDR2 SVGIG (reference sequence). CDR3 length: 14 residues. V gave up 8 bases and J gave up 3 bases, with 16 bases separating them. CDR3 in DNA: TGTGCCGGTAATGGGTTCCGCCCTAATGAAAAACTGTTTTTT. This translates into CAGNGFRPNEKLFF.

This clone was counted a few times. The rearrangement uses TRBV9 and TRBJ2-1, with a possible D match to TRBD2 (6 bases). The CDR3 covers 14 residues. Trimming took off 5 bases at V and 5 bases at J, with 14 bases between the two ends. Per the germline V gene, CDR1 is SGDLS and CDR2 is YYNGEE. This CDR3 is CASSVFGGNNEQFF. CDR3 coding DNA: TGTGCCAGCAGTGTATTTGGGGGGAACAATGAGCAGTTCTTC.

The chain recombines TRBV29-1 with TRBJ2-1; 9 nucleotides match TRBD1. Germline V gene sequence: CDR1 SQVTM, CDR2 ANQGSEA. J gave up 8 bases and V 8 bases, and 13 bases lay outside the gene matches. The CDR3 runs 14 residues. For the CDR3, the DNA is TGCAGCACGCCTCACAGGGGGCTTTATGATGAGCAGTTCTTC. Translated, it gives CSTPHRGLYDEQFF.

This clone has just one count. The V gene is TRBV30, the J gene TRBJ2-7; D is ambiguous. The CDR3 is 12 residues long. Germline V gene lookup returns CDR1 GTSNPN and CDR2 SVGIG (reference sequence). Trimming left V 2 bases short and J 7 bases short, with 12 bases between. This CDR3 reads CAWSPAQGEQYF. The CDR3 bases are TGTGCCTGGAGTCCAGCCCAAGGGGAGCAGTACTTC.

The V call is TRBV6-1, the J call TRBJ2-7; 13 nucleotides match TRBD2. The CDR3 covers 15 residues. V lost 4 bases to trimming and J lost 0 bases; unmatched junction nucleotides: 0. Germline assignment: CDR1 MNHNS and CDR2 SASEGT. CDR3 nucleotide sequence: TGTGCCAGCAGTGGGACTAGCGGGGGCTCCTACGAGCAGTACTTC. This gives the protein CASSGTSGGSYEQYF.

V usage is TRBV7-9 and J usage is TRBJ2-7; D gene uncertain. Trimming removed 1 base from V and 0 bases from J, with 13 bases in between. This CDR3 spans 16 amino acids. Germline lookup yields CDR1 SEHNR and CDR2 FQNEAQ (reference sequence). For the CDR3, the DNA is TGTGCCAGCAGCTTAGACATGGGAACCTCCTCCTACGAGCAGTACTTC. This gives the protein CASSLDMGTSSYEQYF.

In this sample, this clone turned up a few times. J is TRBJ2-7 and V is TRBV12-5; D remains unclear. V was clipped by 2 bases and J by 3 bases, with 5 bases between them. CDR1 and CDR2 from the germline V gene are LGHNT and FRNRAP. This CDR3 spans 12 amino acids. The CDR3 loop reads CASGLLVYEQYF. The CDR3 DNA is TGTGCTAGTGGTTTGCTAGTCTACGAGCAGTACTTC. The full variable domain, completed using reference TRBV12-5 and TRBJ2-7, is DARVTQTPRHKVTEMGQEVTMRCQPILGHNTVFWYRQTMMQGLELLAYFRNRAPLDDSGMPKDRFSAEMPDATLATLKIQPSEPRDSAVYFCASGLLVYEQYFGPGTRLTVT.

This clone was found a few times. Written as DNA, the CDR3 is TGTGCCACCAGCAGAGGAGGGGACGAGCAGTACTTC. Translated, it gives CATSRGGDEQYF. This chain joins TRBV15 and TRBJ2-7; D possibly matches TRBD1 or TRBD2 (5 bases each). Trimming shortened V by 1 base and J by 5 bases, and 6 bases separated the two germline ends. Germline CDR1 is LNHNV and CDR2 is YYDKDF (reference sequence). The CDR3 consists of 12 residues. The full variable domain, with the rest looked up from reference TRBV15 and TRBJ2-7, is DAMVIQNPRYQVTQFGKPVTLSCSQTLNHNVMYWYQQKSSQAPKLLFHYYDKDFNNEADTPDNFQSRRPNTSFCFLDIRSPGLGDTAMYLCATSRGGDEQYFGPGTRLTVT.

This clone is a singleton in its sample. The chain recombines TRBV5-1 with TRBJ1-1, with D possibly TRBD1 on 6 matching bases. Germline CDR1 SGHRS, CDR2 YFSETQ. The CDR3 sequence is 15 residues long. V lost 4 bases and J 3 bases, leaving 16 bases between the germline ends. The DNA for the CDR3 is TGCGCCAGCAGCAGCCGGGGGCAGTTGGACACTGAAGCTTTCTTT. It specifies CASSSRGQLDTEAFF.

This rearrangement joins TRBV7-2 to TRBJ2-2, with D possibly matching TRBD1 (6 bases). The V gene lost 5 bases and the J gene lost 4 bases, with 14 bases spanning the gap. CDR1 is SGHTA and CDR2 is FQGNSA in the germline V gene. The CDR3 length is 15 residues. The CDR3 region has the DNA TGTGCCAGCAGCATAACAGGGTGGAGCACCGGGGAGCTGTTTTTT. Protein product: CASSITGWSTGELFF.

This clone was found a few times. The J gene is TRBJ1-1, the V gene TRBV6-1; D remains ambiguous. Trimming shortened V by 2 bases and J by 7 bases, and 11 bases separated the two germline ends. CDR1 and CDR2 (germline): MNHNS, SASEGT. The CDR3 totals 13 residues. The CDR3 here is CASSENRRGEAFF. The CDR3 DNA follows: TGTGCCAGCAGTGAAAACCGGAGAGGTGAAGCTTTCTTT.

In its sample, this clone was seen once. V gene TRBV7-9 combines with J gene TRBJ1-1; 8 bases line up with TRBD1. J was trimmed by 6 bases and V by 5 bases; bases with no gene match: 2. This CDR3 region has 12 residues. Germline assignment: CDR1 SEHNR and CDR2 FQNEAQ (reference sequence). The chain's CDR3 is CASSPGGPEAFF. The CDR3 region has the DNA TGTGCCAGCAGCCCAGGGGGCCCTGAAGCTTTCTTT. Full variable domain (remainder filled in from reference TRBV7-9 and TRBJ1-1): DTGVSQNPRHKITKRGQNVTFRCDPISEHNRLYWYRQTLGQGPEFLTYFQNEAQLEKSRLLSDRFSAERPKGSFSTLEIQRTEQGDSAMYLCASSPGGPEAFFGQGTRLTVV.